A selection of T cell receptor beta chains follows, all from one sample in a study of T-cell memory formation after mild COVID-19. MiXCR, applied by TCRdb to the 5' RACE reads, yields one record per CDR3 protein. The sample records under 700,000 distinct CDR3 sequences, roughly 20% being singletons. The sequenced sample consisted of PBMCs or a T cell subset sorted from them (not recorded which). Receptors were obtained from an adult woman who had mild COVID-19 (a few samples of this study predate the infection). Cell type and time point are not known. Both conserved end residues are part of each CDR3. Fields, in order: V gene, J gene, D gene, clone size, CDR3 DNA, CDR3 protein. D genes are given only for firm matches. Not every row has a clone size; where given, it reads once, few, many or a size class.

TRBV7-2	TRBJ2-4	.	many	TGTGCCAGCAGCCGCTCCGGGACACGAGCCAAAAACATTCAGTACTTC	CASSRSGTRAKNIQYF
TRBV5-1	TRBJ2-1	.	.	TGCGCCAGCAGCTTCGCCGGCGGCCTATCCTACAATGAGCAGTTCTTC	CASSFAGGLSYNEQFF
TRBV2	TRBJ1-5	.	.	TGTGCCAGCAGGTCCCTCCCAACAGGCGACCTCAATCAGCCCCAGCATTTT	CASRSLPTGDLNQPQHF
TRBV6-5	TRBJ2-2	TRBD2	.	TGTGCCAGCGGATCGCCGGGACTAGCGGGGGGACGGGGCACCGGGGAGCTGTTTTTT	CASGSPGLAGGRGTGELFF
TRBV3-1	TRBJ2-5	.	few	TGTGCCAGCAGCCTAAACCTCGGGGAGACCCAGTACTTC	CASSLNLGETQYF
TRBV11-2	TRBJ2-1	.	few	TGTGCCAGCAGCTTAGACGGGAGCCCCCTAAATGAGCAGTTCTTC	CASSLDGSPLNEQFF
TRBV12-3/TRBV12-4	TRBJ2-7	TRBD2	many	TGTGCCAGCAGCCCCTTACGGGGGGACCCCTACGAGCAGTACTTC	CASSPLRGDPYEQYF
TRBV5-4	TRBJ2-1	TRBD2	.	TGTGCCAGCAGCTTGCGGGGAGGACTAGCGGGCCTCTCCTACAATGAGCAGTTCTTC	CASSLRGGLAGLSYNEQFF
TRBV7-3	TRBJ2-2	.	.	TGTGCCAGCAGCTCGCCGGGCCATTACACCGGGGAGCTGTTTTTT	CASSSPGHYTGELFF
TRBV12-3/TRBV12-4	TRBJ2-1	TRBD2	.	TGTGCCAGCAGTTTAGAAGGCGGGGGTACCTACAATGAGCAGTTCTTC	CASSLEGGGTYNEQFF
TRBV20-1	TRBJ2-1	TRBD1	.	TGCAGTGCTAGAGGACCGACAGGGGGAGTAGATGAGCAGTTCTTC	CSARGPTGGVDEQFF
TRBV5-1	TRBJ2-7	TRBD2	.	TGCGCCAGCAGCCCTACTAGCGGGAGGTCCGAGCAGTACTTC	CASSPTSGRSEQYF
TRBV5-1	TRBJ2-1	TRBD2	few	TGCGCCAGCAGCTTTACTAGCGGGATGTCCTACAATGAGCAGTTCTTC	CASSFTSGMSYNEQFF
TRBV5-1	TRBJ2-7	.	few	TGCGCCAGCAGCTTGGATGGACAGCCACGAGAGCAGTACTTC	CASSLDGQPREQYF
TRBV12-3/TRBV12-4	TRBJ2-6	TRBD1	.	TGTGCCAGCACTTTAGGGGACAGGGCACTCTCTGGGGCCAACGTCCTGACTTTC	CASTLGDRALSGANVLTF
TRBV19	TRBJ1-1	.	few	TGTGCCAGTTACCAGGGCTGGAACACTGAAGCTTTCTTT	CASYQGWNTEAFF